This TCR beta chain is from a study of cytomegalovirus exposure and HLA in healthy donors. In the PCR, 60 Vbeta and 13 Jbeta primers were used. As handled by the study authors: In a later analysis, some 10 million of 65 million to 80 million unique beta chains occurred in at least two donors. The data were produced by immunoSEQ multiplex PCR, yet TCRdb's version contains in-frame clones alone and is incomplete. The V and J calls and clone size were taken over from that table, and D and trimming were inferred from the DNA. Of over 85,000 clones detected, more than 75% appear once; the ten largest clones hold under 4%. As for this clone: Its specificity is not known. Germline is not matched at one junction end, which may reflect a read error.

General study results and limits: Cytomegalovirus-associated status was assigned to about 150 TCR beta chains. Later analysis associated a missense DCLRE1C variant with TCR beta V- and J-gene trimming. It was reported that TCR beta sequences correctly inferred the HLA-A and HLA-B alleles for most subjects.

The source of this sequence is a woman in her 40s in good health and CMV-seronegative. Sequences were obtained from PBMCs.

The CDR3 nucleotides are TGTGCTAGCAGCCCGAGCACAGGCTTCCAAGAGACCCAGTACTTC. The encoded protein is CASSPSTGFQETQYF. The chain carries TRBV7-7 and TRBJ2-5; possible D gene TRBD1, 5 bases. The CDR3 runs to 15 residues. Germline CDR1 SSHAT, CDR2 FNYEAQ (reference sequence).